This T cell receptor beta chain was recorded in a study of CD8+ T cells in alopecia areata (dated by TCRdb to 2017 to 2018). Context from the whole study: Treated patients were enrolled in an open-label pilot trial of oral tofacitinib, 5 to 10 mg twice daily, for moderate-to-severe alopecia areata. Tofacitinib was given for 6 to 18 months, followed by 6 months of follow-up off drug to assess delayed response and recurrence. In treated patients, disease severity was measured using the SALT score, which gives the percentage of scalp surface area affected. To study T cell clonal expansion in alopecia areata, the researchers applied high-throughput TCRbeta sequencing to both the C3H/HeJ mouse model and human patients. In humans, TCRbeta sequencing was performed on scalp tissue and on sorted CD4+ and CD8+ peripheral blood T cells from healthy controls and from patients with patchy or totalis/universalis alopecia areata. Tofacitinib-treated patients had biopsies at baseline and at 4 and 24 weeks of treatment, with a later scalp biopsy in several patients. Scalp clonality was compared across normal scalp (n=4), patchy alopecia areata scalp (n=8), and alopecia totalis/universalis scalp (n=8). The RNA source kit depended on sample type: the PAXgene miRNA kit for fixed scalp, the miRNeasy kit for PBMCs, and the RNeasy kit for mouse skin. TCRbeta CDR3 regions were amplified by immunoSEQ multiplex PCR with 35 Vbeta forward and 13 Jbeta reverse primers. Broader findings and caveats from the paper: Compared with mice, TCR sequences shared between patients were less clear, possibly partly because of HLA diversity across the patient population. With tofacitinib, both scalp clonality and the number of expanded CD8+ clones among the top 100 scalp clones went down significantly. Unlike mouse skin, which is dominated by gammadelta T cells, normal human skin has resident alphabeta T cells that are also sequenced, and this complicates analysis of the scalp TCR repertoire. Compared with normal scalp, lesional scalp had higher clonality and more expanded CD8+ clones, particularly in alopecia totalis/universalis, a pattern that suggests antigenic drive. Many expanded lesional clones persisted in scalp and blood during tofacitinib treatment, which may partly explain relapse after stopping treatment. Because the treated cohort was small and had just a single nonresponder, larger studies are needed to establish links between baseline CD8+ expansion and response.

Points on this clone: The antigen it binds to is not known. Within one base of it there is no much larger clone, and no base qualities were kept.

The library was obtained by the immunoSEQ multiplex PCR assay. RNA was extracted from all samples and reverse transcribed into cDNA, which served as template for TCR sequencing. SuperScript III was used to make first-strand cDNA, primed with a 2:1 mix of oligo-dT and random hexamers. A synthetic immune receptor repertoire was used to measure amplification bias, and any remaining bias was corrected computationally. In the original analysis: Raw reads were preprocessed for error removal, and CDR3 was defined according to IMGT conventions as running from the conserved cysteine to phenylalanine. Clonality was calculated as 1 minus Shannon entropy normalized by log2 of the number of productive unique TCRs. Whether scalp clones were CD4 or CD8 was inferred by matching scalp TCRbeta sequences against CD4 and CD8 repertoires sorted from blood. TCRdb provides this immuneACCESS table in a form limited to in-frame rearrangements. Some clones are lacking; in checked studies, under half of them reflect an unresolved V gene, and why the rest are absent is not known. V, J and clone size are taken as reported in that table, and D and trimming were inferred from the DNA itself. The sample table holds over 150,000 clones, of which roughly 50% were seen once. About 10% of the sample comes from the top ten.

Sample time point, as interpreted from the label and publication: 24 weeks on oral tofacitinib. This sample's treatment or condition label indicates: oral pan-JAK inhibitor, 5-10 mg twice daily. Lesional scalp punch biopsies and peripheral blood were obtained from alopecia areata patients. PBMCs were isolated by density centrifugation and stained for CD3, CD4 and CD8, after which CD4+ and CD8+ T cells were sorted on a FACSAria. Counted from cysteine to phenylalanine, this CDR3 has 13 amino acids. Here the CDR3 DNA is all that survives: 39 bases in frame from base 1. V and J lose 7 bases and 4 bases, and a span of 15 bases separates them. The germline V gene supplies CDR1 SQVTM and CDR2 ANQGSEA.

The clonotype was recovered from a human donor with alopecia areata. Material: CD8+ T cells sorted from blood, obtained at week 24, from a patient treated with tofacitinib. This chain is built from TRBV29-1 and TRBJ2-3; perhaps TRBD2 is the D gene, with 6 bases matching. The DNA sequence reads TGCAGCGGGGAGACTAGGGGCCCAGATACGCAGTATTTT. The resulting protein is CSGETRGPDTQYF.